One and the same sample provided the 5 T cell receptor beta chains below, sequenced in a study of T cell responses to AZD1222 COVID-19 vaccine. Libraries were prepared by immunoSEQ multiplex PCR; TCRdb keeps only in-frame clonotypes and omits some of them. The sample carries around 160,000 clones, under 95% recorded once. The material sequenced was peripheral blood, taken on day 0 of AZD1222 vaccination. All receptors derive from an adult in good health.

This chain links TRBV4-3 with TRBJ1-2; unclear D gene. Germline V gene data show CDR1 as LGHNA and CDR2 as YSLEER. Deletions cut 3 bases from V and 2 bases from J, with 16 bases between. The CDR3 spans 16 residues. For the CDR3, the DNA is TGCGCCAGCAGCCAGGCCTCCGGGAACCCCAACTATGGCTACACCTTC. It is translated as CASSQASGNPNYGYTF.

The chain carries TRBV5-8 and TRBJ1-5; 8 nucleotides line up with TRBD1. Trimming removed 0 bases from V and 7 bases from J; junction bases left unmatched: 6. Looked up from germline, CDR1 is SGHTS and CDR2 is YDEGEE. CDR3 size: 15 residues. In nucleotides, the CDR3 is TGTGCCAGCAGCTTGGCGACGACAGGGGACCAGCCCCAGCATTTT. It translates to CASSLATTGDQPQHF. The whole variable domain, remainder taken from reference TRBV5-8 and TRBJ1-5, is EAGVTQSPTHLIKTRGQQATLRCSPISGHTSVYWYQQALGLGLQFLLWYDEGEERNRGNFPPRFSGRQFPNYSSELNVNALELEDSALYLCASSLATTGDQPQHFGDGTRLSIL.

The chain employs TRBV27 and TRBJ2-7, with D perhaps being TRBD1 or TRBD2 (6 bases each). V was clipped by 3 bases and J by 0 bases, with 12 bases between them. The CDR3 extends over 15 amino acids. CDR1 and CDR2 (germline): MNHEY, SMNVEV (reference sequence). This chain's CDR3 is CASSFGGHLSYEQYF. In DNA, the CDR3 is TGTGCCAGCAGTTTCGGGGGACACCTCTCCTACGAGCAGTACTTC.

With regard to this clone: A read error may account for a junction end that differs from germline. This chain uses TRBV12-3 or TRBV12-4 with TRBJ2-7; TRBD1 is a possible D gene (6 bases). The CDR3 is made up of 11 amino acids. CDR3 DNA sequence: TGTGCCAGCAGTTTATTTGGACAGCGAAACTTC. Translation gives CASSLFGQRNF.

V gene TRBV7-6 combines with J gene TRBJ2-2, with 8 bases fitting TRBD1. The CDR3 has 16 residues. The V segment lost 5 bases and the J segment 8 bases; nucleotides outside the gene matches: 13. Germline values: CDR1 SGHVS, CDR2 FNYEAQ. The CDR3 sequence is CASSRARTGQVGELFF. DNA for the CDR3: TGTGCCAGCAGCCGCGCTAGGACAGGGCAGGTTGGGGAGCTGTTTTTT.